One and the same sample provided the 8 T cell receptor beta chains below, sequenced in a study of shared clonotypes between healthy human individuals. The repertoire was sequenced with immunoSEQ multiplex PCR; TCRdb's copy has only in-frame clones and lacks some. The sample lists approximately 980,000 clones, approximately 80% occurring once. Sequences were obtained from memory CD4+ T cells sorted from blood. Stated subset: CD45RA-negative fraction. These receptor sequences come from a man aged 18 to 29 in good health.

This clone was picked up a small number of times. CDR3 region: CVTGLGQGEVGELFF. CDR3 coding DNA: TGTGTGACGGGCCTGGGACAGGGAGAGGTCGGGGAGCTGTTTTTT. The rearrangement links TRBV6-1 to TRBJ2-2; 9 bases agree with TRBD1. The CDR3 is 15 residues long. Looked up from germline, CDR1 is MNHNS and CDR2 is SASEGT.

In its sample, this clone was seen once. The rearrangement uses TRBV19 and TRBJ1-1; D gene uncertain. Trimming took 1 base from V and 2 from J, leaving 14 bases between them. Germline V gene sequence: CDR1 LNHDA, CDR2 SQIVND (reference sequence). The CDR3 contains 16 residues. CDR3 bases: TGTGCCAGTAGTATAGTAGGCAGAATGGTCAACACTGAAGCTTTCTTT. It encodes CASSIVGRMVNTEAFF.

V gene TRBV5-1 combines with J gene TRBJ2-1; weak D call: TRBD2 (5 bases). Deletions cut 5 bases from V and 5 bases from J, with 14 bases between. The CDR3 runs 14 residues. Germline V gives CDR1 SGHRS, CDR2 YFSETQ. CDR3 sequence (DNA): TGCGCCAGCAGGGTCGGGATGGATAACAATGAGCAGTTCTTC. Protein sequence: CASRVGMDNNEQFF.

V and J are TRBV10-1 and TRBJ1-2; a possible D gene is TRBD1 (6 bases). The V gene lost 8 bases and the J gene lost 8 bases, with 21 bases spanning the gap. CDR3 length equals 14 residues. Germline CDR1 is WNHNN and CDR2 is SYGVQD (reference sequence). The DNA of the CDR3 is TGCGCCAGCTCGCCAGCAGGGGTACGTTACGGCTACACCTTC. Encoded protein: CASSPAGVRYGYTF.

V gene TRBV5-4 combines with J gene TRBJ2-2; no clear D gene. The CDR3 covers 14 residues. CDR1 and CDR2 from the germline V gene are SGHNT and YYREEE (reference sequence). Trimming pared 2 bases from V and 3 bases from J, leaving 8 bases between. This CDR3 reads CASSFDAYTGELFF. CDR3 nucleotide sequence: TGTGCCAGCAGCTTTGACGCGTACACCGGGGAGCTGTTTTTT.

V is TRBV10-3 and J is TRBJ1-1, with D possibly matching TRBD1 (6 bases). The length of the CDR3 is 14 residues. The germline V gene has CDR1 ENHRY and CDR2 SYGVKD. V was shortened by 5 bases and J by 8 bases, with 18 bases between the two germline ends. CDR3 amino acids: CAISTEIGQKEAFF. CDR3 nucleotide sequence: TGTGCCATCAGTACGGAGATCGGACAGAAAGAAGCTTTCTTT.

The CDR3 reads CASSSGPDSGNTIYF. CDR3 nucleotides: TGCGCCAGCAGCTCCGGACCGGACTCTGGAAACACCATATATTTT. J is TRBJ1-3 and V is TRBV5-1; D uncertain. The CDR3 totals 15 residues. Trimming removed 3 bases from V and 0 bases from J, with 10 bases in between. CDR1 SGHRS and CDR2 YFSETQ come from the germline V gene.

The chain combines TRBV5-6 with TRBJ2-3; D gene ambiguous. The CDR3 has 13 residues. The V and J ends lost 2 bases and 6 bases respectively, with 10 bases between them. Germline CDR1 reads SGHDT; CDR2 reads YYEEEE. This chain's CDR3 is CASSFHPRDTQYF. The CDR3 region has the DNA TGTGCCAGCAGCTTCCATCCTCGCGATACGCAGTATTTT.